The T cell receptor beta chain described here comes from a study of cytomegalovirus exposure and HLA in healthy donors. Whole-study findings and limits: Confirmation was obtained in vitro that a few CMV-associated chains are specific for CMV antigens.

This clone occurred a few times. Its antigen is still unknown. Use of 60 Vbeta and 13 Jbeta primers characterized the PCR. Only in-frame clones appear in the TCRdb table, and some are missing; sequencing was by immunoSEQ multiplex PCR. The table lists more than 90,000 clones, 65% to 80% of them singletons. The ends were cut back, 4 bases at V and 5 bases at J, with 8 bases in the middle. The CDR3 has 13 amino acids. The V gene's germline CDR1 is KGHSH and CDR2 LQKENI. The TCR originated in a man aged 50 to 59 in good health and CMV-seronegative. Sequencing was done on a sample of PBMCs. V is TRBV18 and J is TRBJ1-4, with a weak D call TRBD1 (6 bases). The CDR3 DNA reads as TGTGCCAGCTCACTTGGACAGAATGAAAAACTGTTTTTT. This gives the protein CASSLGQNEKLFF. Full variable domain (outside the CDR3, taken from reference TRBV18 and TRBJ1-4): NAGVMQNPRHLVRRRGQEARLRCSPMKGHSHVYWYRQLPEEGLKFMVYLQKENIIDESGMPKERFSAEFPKEGPSILRIQQVVRGDSAAYFCASSLGQNEKLFFGSGTQLSVL.